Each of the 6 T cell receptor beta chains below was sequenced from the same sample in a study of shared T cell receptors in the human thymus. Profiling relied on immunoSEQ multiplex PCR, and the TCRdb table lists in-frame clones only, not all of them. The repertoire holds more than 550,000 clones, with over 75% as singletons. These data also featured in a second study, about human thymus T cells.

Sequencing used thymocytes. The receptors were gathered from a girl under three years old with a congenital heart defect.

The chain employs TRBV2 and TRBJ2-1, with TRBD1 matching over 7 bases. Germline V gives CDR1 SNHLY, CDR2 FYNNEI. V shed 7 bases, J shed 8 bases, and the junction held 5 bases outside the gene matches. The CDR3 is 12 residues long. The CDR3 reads CASKQGWDEQFF. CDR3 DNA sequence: TGTGCCAGCAAACAGGGGTGGGATGAGCAGTTCTTC.

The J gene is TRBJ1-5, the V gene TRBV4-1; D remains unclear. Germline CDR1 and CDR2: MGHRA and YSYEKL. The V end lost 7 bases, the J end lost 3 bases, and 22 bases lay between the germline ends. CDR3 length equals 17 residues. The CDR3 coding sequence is TGCGCCAGCACGTCGACGGCGGAGGATCCTTCCAATCAGCCCCAGCATTTT. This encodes CASTSTAEDPSNQPQHF.

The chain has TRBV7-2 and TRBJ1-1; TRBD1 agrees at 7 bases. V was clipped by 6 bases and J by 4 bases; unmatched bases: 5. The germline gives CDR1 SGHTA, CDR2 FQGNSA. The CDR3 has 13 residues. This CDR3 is CASRADRATEAFF. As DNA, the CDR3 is TGTGCCAGCAGGGCCGACAGGGCCACTGAAGCTTTCTTT.

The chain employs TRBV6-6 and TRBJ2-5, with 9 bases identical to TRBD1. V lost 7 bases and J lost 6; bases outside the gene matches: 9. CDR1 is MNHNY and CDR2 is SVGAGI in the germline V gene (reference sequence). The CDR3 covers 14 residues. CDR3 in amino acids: CASIQQGAVKTQYF. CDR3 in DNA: TGTGCCAGCATTCAACAGGGGGCGGTGAAGACCCAGTACTTC.

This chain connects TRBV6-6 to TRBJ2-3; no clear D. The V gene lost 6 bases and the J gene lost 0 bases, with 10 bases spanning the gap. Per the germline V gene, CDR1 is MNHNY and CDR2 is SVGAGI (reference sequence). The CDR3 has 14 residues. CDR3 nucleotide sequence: TGTGCCAGCAGCAACAGTACTAGCACAGATACGCAGTATTTT. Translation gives CASSNSTSTDTQYF.

The CDR3 region is CASSEGTRSETQYF. The CDR3 coding sequence is TGTGCCAGCAGTGAGGGGACTAGATCGGAGACCCAGTACTTC. The J gene is TRBJ2-5, the V gene TRBV6-1, with 8 nucleotides matching TRBD2. V dropped 3 bases and J dropped 5; count of bases not matched to a gene: 5. Germline-derived CDR1 and CDR2 are MNHNS and SASEGT. This CDR3 spans 14 amino acids.